This T cell receptor (beta chain) was sequenced during a study of shared clonotypes between healthy human individuals. Study-wide background: Each donor's CD8 memory used one plate, CD8 naive two, each CD4 subset three.

In germline, CDR1 is SGHDT, CDR2 YYEEEE. This CDR3 has 14 amino acids. Trimming removed 4 bases at V and 7 bases at J, with 14 bases between. TCRdb keeps only in-frame clones here, not all; method: immunoSEQ multiplex PCR. The sample yields 2 million to 2.5 million clones, 85% to 95% seen once. Turning to this clone: Different DNA sequences within this sample yield the same CDR3.

This receptor was taken from a man aged 18 to 29 in good health. This chain uses TRBV5-6 with TRBJ1-4; possibly TRBD1 for D (6 bases). Sequencing was done on a sample of naive CD4+ T cells sorted from blood. This sample's subset: CD45RA+ positively selected. CDR3 DNA: TGTGCCAGCAGCCTCAGGGGACTGGGTGAAAAACTGTTTTTT. It is translated as CASSLRGLGEKLFF. The full variable domain, completed using reference TRBV5-6 and TRBJ1-4, is DAGVTQSPTHLIKTRGQQVTLRCSPKSGHDTVSWYQQALGQGPQFIFQYYEEEERQRGNFPDRFSGHQFPNYSSELNVNALLLGDSALYLCASSLRGLGEKLFFGSGTQLSVL.